This TCR beta chain was profiled in a study of blood T cell repertoires in COVID-19. Only in-frame clones appear in the TCRdb table, and some are missing; sequencing was by immunoSEQ multiplex PCR. Of about 210,000 clones in the sample, more than 70% were seen once. This TCR was sampled from a woman aged 40 to 50 with acute COVID-19. The sequenced sample was PBMCs or T cells enriched from blood (not recorded which).

The DNA of the CDR3 is TGCGCCAGCAGCCAAGTCGGAAGCGGGAGAGGGTCCGGGGAGCTGTTTTTT. Its translation: CASSQVGSGRGSGELFF. This chain joins TRBV4-3 and TRBJ2-2; 8 bases agree with TRBD2. The CDR3 has 17 amino acids. The V gene end was trimmed by 1 base and the J gene end by 6 bases; junction bases not matched to a gene: 10. The germline V gene encodes CDR1 LGHNA and CDR2 YSLEER.